Listed below are T cell receptor beta chains from one sample, sequenced in a study of blood T cells in healthy people across ages. TCRdb re-analysed the 5' RACE reads in MiXCR, keeping a single row per CDR3 protein. The table records fewer than 1.5 million distinct CDR3 sequences, about 40% of them present only once. The sequenced material came from blood. All receptors derive from a woman aged 18 to 35 in good health. CDR3s include the opening cysteine and the closing phenylalanine or tryptophan. Each record gives: clone size, J gene, D gene, V gene, CDR3 length, CDR3 protein, CDR3 DNA. The D gene is left open where the match is weak. For some rows the clone size is stated as once, few or many, or as a class when expanded; others skip it.

>few|TRBJ2-1|TRBD2|TRBV4-2|20
CASSRLVPGLAAHSYNEQFF
TGTGCCAGCAGCCGCCTCGTCCCGGGACTAGCGGCCCACTCCTACAATGAGCAGTTCTTC
>.|TRBJ2-2|.|TRBV29-1|11
CSVAGSGELFF
TGCAGCGTTGCGGGCAGCGGGGAGCTGTTTTTT
>many|TRBJ1-1|.|TRBV12-3/TRBV12-4|13
CASSFSGNTEAFF
TGTGCCAGCAGTTTCTCGGGGAACACTGAAGCTTTCTTT
>.|TRBJ2-3|TRBD2|TRBV11-2|16
CASSSLAGGLTDTQYF
TGTGCCAGCAGCTCCCTAGCGGGGGGGTTAACAGATACGCAGTATTTT
>few|TRBJ1-1|.|TRBV27|16
CASSPDVGGWNTEAFF
TGTGCCAGCAGTCCCGACGTTGGGGGTTGGAACACTGAAGCTTTCTTT
>.|TRBJ2-2|.|TRBV7-2|17
CASRDGPGTVNTGELFF
TGTGCCAGCCGCGACGGTCCGGGCACGGTGAACACCGGGGAGCTGTTTTTT
>.|TRBJ2-1|.|TRBV9|16
CASSVATAGSYSEQFF
TGTGCCAGCAGCGTAGCGACAGCCGGCTCCTACAGTGAGCAGTTCTTC
>.|TRBJ1-4|TRBD1|TRBV28|16
CASSFPGQSFNEKLFF
TGTGCCAGCAGTTTCCCGGGACAGAGTTTCAATGAAAAACTGTTTTTT
>.|TRBJ2-1|TRBD2|TRBV6-1|17
CASRSGTSNQPHNGQFF
TGTGCCAGCAGGTCCGGGACTAGCAATCAGCCCCACAATGGGCAGTTCTTC
>few|TRBJ1-1|TRBD1|TRBV10-3|13
CAIRATGDTEAFF
TGTGCCATCAGAGCGACAGGGGACACTGAAGCTTTCTTT
>.|TRBJ2-1|TRBD2|TRBV4-2|16
CASSQHSGGSYNEQFF
TGTGCCAGCAGCCAGCACTCGGGGGGCTCCTACAATGAGCAGTTCTTC
>.|TRBJ2-5|.|TRBV3-1|15
CASSHGLGYQETQSF
TGTGCCAGCAGCCATGGCTTAGGATACCAAGAGACCCAGTCCTTC